This is a list of T cell receptor beta chains from one sample in a study of OX40 agonist ivuxolimab in advanced cancers. Some clones are missing from TCRdb's copy, which holds only in-frame ones; the method was immunoSEQ multiplex PCR. The sample contains about 73,000 clones, roughly 86% of which appear only once. The sequencing used CD4+ or CD8+ T cells sorted from blood, collected in a trial of the OX40 agonist ivuxolimab. These receptors originate from an adult with an advanced solid tumor such as melanoma, head and neck, liver or kidney cancer. CDR3s include the opening cysteine and the closing phenylalanine or tryptophan. D genes are given only for firm matches. Size tells how often a clone was seen (once, few, many) or the class of an expanded clone, and some rows leave it out.

j_call | clone_size | d_call | v_call | cdr3_nt | cdr3_aa
TRBJ2-3 | - | TRBD2 | TRBV19 | TGTGCCAGTAGGCATCGGACTAGCGGGATGGTAGATACGCAGTATTTT | CASRHRTSGMVDTQYF
TRBJ1-1 | - | - | TRBV18 | TGTGCCAGCTCACCCCCGGCGAGGGGGGGCACTGAAGCTTTCTTT | CASSPPARGGTEAFF
TRBJ1-6 | few | - | TRBV7-2 | TGTGCCAGCAGTCCCCGACGGCCAAATTCACCCCTCCACTTT | CASSPRRPNSPLHF
TRBJ1-1 | - | - | TRBV19 | TGTGCCAGTACCGAACCCGGGGCCGTGAACACTGAAGCTTTCTTT | CASTEPGAVNTEAFF
TRBJ1-3 | - | - | TRBV11-3 | TGTGCCAGCAGCCCGGGGGGAGCTGGAAACACCATATATTTT | CASSPGGAGNTIYF
TRBJ2-3 | once | - | TRBV6-5 | TGTGCCAGCAGTTTAGGAGATACGCAGTATTTT | CASSLGDTQYF
TRBJ2-7 | - | - | TRBV2 | TGTGCCAGCACCCTAAGGGAGGGGGCGGAAGAGCAGTACTTC | CASTLREGAEEQYF
TRBJ1-5 | - | - | TRBV21-1 | TGTGCCAGCAGCAATGATCCGGGACAGGGGAGGAGGGCTAGCAATCAGCCCCAGCATTTT | CASSNDPGQGRRASNQPQHF
TRBJ2-7 | - | - | TRBV6-1 | TGTGCCAGCAGTGAGGGGGCGAATCCCGAGCAGTACTTC | CASSEGANPEQYF
TRBJ1-1 | - | TRBD1 | TRBV5-1 | TGCGCCAGCAGCGGGAGGACAGGGGGCAAGAGTATTTTCGGCACTGAAGCTTTCTTT | CASSGRTGGKSIFGTEAFF
TRBJ1-6 | - | TRBD1 | TRBV27 | TGTGCCAGCAGTAGTACCCCACCGGACAGGGGGCTTAATTCACCCCTCCACTTT | CASSSTPPDRGLNSPLHF
TRBJ2-4 | - | - | TRBV28 | TGTGCCAGCAGTTTTAGCAGGCTAGCCAAAAACATTCAGTACTTC | CASSFSRLAKNIQYF
TRBJ2-2 | - | TRBD2 | TRBV29-1 | TGCAGCGTCGGACTAGCGGGCTTCGGGGAGCTGTTTTTT | CSVGLAGFGELFF
TRBJ2-3 | - | - | TRBV6-5 | TGTGCCAGCAGTGACACAGATACGCAGTATTTT | CASSDTDTQYF
TRBJ2-3 | - | TRBD1 | TRBV5-1 | TGCGCCAGCAGCGGGGGACAGGGGGCTGATACGCAGTATTTT | CASSGGQGADTQYF
TRBJ2-3 | - | - | TRBV5-4 | TGTGCCAGCAGCTCTACCGGGACGCGTAGTCTTGGCACAGATACGCAGTATTTT | CASSSTGTRSLGTDTQYF
TRBJ2-1 | - | - | TRBV28 | TGTGCCAGCAGTTTATCGGGGGTTTCCTACAATGAGCAGTTCTTC | CASSLSGVSYNEQFF
TRBJ2-3 | - | - | TRBV6-5 | TGTGCCAGCAGGGGCCCAAAGCTTGATACGCAGTATTTT | CASRGPKLDTQYF
TRBJ2-7 | - | TRBD2 | TRBV28 | TGTGCCAGCAGTAGCGGGGCCTACGAGCAGTACTTC | CASSSGAYEQYF
TRBJ1-2 | - | TRBD1 | TRBV28 | TGTGCCAGCAGAGATGAAGGGACAGGAATCTATGGCTACACCTTC | CASRDEGTGIYGYTF
TRBJ1-5 | - | - | TRBV18 | TGTGCCAGCTCACAGGGATTAGCAAATCAGCCCCAGCATTTT | CASSQGLANQPQHF
TRBJ1-1 | few | - | TRBV28 | TGTGCCAGCAGGGATCAGGGGACTGAAGCTTTCTTT | CASRDQGTEAFF
TRBJ2-5 | few | - | TRBV6-6 | TGTGCCAGCAGCCCCCCCCGGGACCAAGAGACCCAGTACTTC | CASSPPRDQETQYF